Given below is one T cell receptor (beta chain) in context. The sample comes from a study of blood T cells in healthy people across ages. The CDR3 covers 15 residues. V lost 5 bases and J 7 bases, leaving 21 bases between the germline ends. Germline CDR1 SQVTM, CDR2 ANQGSEA. With a J-beta primer mix and a sample-barcoded 5' primer, a second PCR ran about 7 to 12 cycles. TCRdb re-analysed the 5' RACE reads in MiXCR, keeping a single row per CDR3 protein. The table lists about 730,000 distinct CDR3 sequences, roughly 43% of them singletons. This chain joins TRBV29-1 and TRBJ2-1; D may match TRBD1 or TRBD2 (6 bases each). The sequenced sample was blood. The source of this sequence is an older woman in good health. CDR3 loop: CSVFEGGGRKNEQFF. The CDR3, as DNA: TGCAGCGTTTTTGAGGGGGGTGGAAGGAAGAATGAGCAGTTCTTC.